The source of this T cell receptor (beta chain) is a study of long-term antiretroviral therapy in people with HIV. For the study at large: The immediate-ART recommendation dates to 2015, and the earliest samples predate it by about a decade.

Comments on this clone: Antigen specificity is unknown.

Study-level results: Post-ART diversity increased but stayed below transplant donor controls. Regardless of time point, clones expanded before ART dominated the repertoire.

Survey-level resolution applied to immunoSEQ assay v3.0. Clones were read by immunoSEQ multiplex PCR, and TCRdb kept only the in-frame ones, dropping some. The table records fewer than 25,000 clones, around 87% of them present only once. Germline V gene data show CDR1 as SQVTM and CDR2 as ANQGSEA. The V end was cut by 4 bases, the J end by 2 bases, with 9 bases between. The CDR3 covers 12 residues. Every single participant having HIV got treatment inside the United States. The TCR originated in a woman aged 45-59 years with HIV. The chain couples TRBV29-1 to TRBJ2-7; D uncertain. Sample: unsorted PBMCs, taken about 2.7 years after starting antiretroviral therapy. CDR3 amino acids: CSVADGPYEQYF. The CDR3 DNA reads TGCAGCGTTGCCGACGGTCCCTACGAGCAGTACTTC.